This record covers a single T cell receptor (beta chain). The target antigen is unknown. This entry comes from a study of OX40 agonist ivuxolimab in advanced cancers. On the study more broadly: Melanoma, hepatocellular carcinoma, head and neck or renal cell cancer occurred in dose-escalation patients. Earlier anti-PD-1, anti-PD-L1 or anti-CTLA-4 therapy was permitted; around 40% had received some.

General study findings and limits: Undetermined was the antigen specificity of the expanded peripheral T cells.

Some clones are missing from TCRdb's copy, which holds only in-frame ones; the method was immunoSEQ multiplex PCR. The sample consists of around 61,000 clones, around four fifths of them appearing once. The CDR3 is 15 residues long. Germline values: CDR1 SGHDN, CDR2 FVKESK. V lost 1 base to trimming and J lost 6 bases, with 16 bases between them. This chain uses TRBV14 with TRBJ2-7; D is unresolved. Sample: CD4+ or CD8+ T cells sorted from blood, taken in a trial of the OX40 agonist ivuxolimab. This TCR came from an adult with an advanced solid tumor such as melanoma, head and neck, liver or kidney cancer. This chain's CDR3 is CASSQVGGRSREQYF. CDR3 DNA sequence: TGTGCCAGCAGCCAAGTGGGCGGTCGTAGTCGCGAGCAGTACTTC. The whole variable domain, remainder taken from reference TRBV14 and TRBJ2-7, is EAGVTQFPSHSVIEKGQTVTLRCDPISGHDNLYWYRRVMGKEIKFLLHFVKESKQDESGMPNNRFLAERTGGTYSTLKVQPAELEDSGVYFCASSQVGGRSREQYFGPGTRLTVT.